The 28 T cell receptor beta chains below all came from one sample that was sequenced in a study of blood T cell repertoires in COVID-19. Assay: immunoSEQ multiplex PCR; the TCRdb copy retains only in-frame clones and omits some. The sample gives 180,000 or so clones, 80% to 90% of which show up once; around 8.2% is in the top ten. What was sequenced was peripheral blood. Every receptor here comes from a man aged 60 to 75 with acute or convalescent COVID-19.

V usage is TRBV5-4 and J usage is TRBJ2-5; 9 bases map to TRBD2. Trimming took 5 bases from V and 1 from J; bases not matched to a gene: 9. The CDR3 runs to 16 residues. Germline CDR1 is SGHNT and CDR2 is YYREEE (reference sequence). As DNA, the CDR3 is TGTGCCAGCAGGCTTTCTGGCGGGAGGGTCCAAGAGACCCAGTACTTC. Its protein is CASRLSGGRVQETQYF.

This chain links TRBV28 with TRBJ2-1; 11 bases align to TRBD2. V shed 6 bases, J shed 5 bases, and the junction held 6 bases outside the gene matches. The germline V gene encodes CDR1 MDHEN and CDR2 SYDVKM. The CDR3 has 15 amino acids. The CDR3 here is CASSRSGRGDNEQFF. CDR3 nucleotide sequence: TGTGCCAGCAGCCGTAGCGGGAGGGGGGACAATGAGCAGTTCTTC.

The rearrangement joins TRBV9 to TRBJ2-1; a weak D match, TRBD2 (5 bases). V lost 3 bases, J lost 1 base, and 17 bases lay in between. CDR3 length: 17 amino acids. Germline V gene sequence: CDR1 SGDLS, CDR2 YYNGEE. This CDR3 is CASSAHLVGASYNEQFF. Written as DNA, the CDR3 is TGTGCCAGCAGCGCCCACCTAGTGGGAGCGTCCTACAATGAGCAGTTCTTC. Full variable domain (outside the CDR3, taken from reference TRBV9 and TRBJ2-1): DSGVTQTPKHLITATGQRVTLRCSPRSGDLSVYWYQQSLDQGLQFLIQYYNGEERAKGNILERFSAQQFPDLHSELNLSSLELGDSALYFCASSAHLVGASYNEQFFGPGTRLTVL.

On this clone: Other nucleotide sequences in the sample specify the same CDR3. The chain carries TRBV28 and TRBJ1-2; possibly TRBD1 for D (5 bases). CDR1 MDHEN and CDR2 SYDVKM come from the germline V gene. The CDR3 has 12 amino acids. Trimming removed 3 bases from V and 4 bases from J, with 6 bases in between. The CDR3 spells CASSLGGYGYTF. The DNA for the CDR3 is TGTGCCAGCAGTTTGGGGGGCTATGGCTACACCTTC.

CDR3 region: CASSWGGQGAYEQYF. CDR3 nucleotides: TGTGCCAGCAGTTGGGGGGGACAGGGGGCCTACGAGCAGTACTTC. The gene calls are TRBV28 and TRBJ2-7; 11 positions match TRBD1. The ends lost 4 bases at V and 2 bases at J; junction bases unmatched: 4. The V gene's germline CDR1 is MDHEN and CDR2 SYDVKM. The CDR3 totals 15 residues.

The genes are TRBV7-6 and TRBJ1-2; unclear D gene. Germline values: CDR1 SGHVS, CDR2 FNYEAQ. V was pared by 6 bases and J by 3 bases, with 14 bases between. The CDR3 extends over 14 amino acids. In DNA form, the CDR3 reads TGTGCCAGCAGTAACGGGATTAGGGACTATGGCTACACCTTC. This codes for CASSNGIRDYGYTF.

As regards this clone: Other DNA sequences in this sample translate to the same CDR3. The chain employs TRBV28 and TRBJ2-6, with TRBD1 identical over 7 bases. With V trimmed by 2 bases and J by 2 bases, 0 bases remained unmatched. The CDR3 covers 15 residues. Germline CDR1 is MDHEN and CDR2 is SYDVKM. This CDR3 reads CASSLTGAGANVLTF. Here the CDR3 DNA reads TGTGCCAGCAGTTTAACAGGGGCTGGGGCCAACGTCCTGACTTTC.

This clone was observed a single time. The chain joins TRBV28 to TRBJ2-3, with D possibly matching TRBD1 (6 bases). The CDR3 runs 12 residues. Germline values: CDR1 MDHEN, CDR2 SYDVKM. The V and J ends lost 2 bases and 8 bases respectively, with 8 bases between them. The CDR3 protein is CASSLRGGTQYF. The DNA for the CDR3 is TGTGCCAGCAGTTTACGAGGGGGTACGCAGTATTTT. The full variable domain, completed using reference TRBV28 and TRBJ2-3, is DVKVTQSSRYLVKRTGEKVFLECVQDMDHENMFWYRQDPGLGLRLIYFSYDVKMKEKGDIPEGYSVSREKKERFSLILESASTNQTSMYLCASSLRGGTQYFGPGTRLTVL.

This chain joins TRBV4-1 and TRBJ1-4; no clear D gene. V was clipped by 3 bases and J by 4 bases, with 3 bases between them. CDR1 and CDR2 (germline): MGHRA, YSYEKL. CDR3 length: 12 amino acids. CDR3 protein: CASSQYNEKLFF. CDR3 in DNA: TGCGCCAGCAGCCAGTATAATGAAAAACTGTTTTTT.

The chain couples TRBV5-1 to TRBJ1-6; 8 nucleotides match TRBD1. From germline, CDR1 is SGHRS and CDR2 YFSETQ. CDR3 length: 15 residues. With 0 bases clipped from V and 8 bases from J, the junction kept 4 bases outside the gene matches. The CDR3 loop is CASSLEQGAYSPLHF. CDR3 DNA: TGCGCCAGCAGCTTGGAGCAGGGGGCCTATTCACCCCTCCACTTT.

The CDR3 reads CASSPSSGDSNQPQHF. The CDR3 DNA reads TGTGCCAGCAGCCCGAGCTCAGGGGACAGCAATCAGCCCCAGCATTTT. The chain employs TRBV14 and TRBJ1-5; D may be TRBD1 (6 bases). V lost 4 bases and J 1 base, leaving 14 bases between the germline ends. The CDR3 covers 16 residues. From germline, CDR1 is SGHDN and CDR2 FVKESK. Using reference TRBV14 and TRBJ1-5 for the parts outside the CDR3, the full variable domain is EAGVTQFPSHSVIEKGQTVTLRCDPISGHDNLYWYRRVMGKEIKFLLHFVKESKQDESGMPNNRFLAERTGGTYSTLKVQPAELEDSGVYFCASSPSSGDSNQPQHFGDGTRLSIL.

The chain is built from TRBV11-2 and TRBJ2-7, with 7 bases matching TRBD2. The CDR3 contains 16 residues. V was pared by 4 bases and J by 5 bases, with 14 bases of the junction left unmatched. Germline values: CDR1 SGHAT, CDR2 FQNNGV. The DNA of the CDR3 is TGTGCCAGCAGCTCAAATGGGGCGGGGGAGGCAGACGAGCAGTACTTC. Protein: CASSSNGAGEADEQYF.

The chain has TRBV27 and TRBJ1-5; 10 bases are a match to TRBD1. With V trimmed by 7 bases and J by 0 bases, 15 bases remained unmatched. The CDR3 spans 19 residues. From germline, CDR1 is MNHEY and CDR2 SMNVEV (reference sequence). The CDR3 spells CASTSAGTGAKYSNQPQHF. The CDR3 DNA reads TGTGCCAGCACTTCCGCCGGGACAGGGGCCAAATATAGCAATCAGCCCCAGCATTTT.

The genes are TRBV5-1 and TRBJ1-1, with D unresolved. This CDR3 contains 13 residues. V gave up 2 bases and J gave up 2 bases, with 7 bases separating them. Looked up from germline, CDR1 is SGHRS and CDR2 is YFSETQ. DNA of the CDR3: TGCGCCAGCAGCTTAGACACTAACACTGAAGCTTTCTTT. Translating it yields CASSLDTNTEAFF.

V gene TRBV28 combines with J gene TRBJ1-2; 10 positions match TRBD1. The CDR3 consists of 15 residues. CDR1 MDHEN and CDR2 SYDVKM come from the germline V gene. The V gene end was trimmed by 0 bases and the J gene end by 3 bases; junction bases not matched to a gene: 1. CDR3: CASSLWGTGDYGYTF. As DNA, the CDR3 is TGTGCCAGCAGTTTATGGGGGACAGGGGACTATGGCTACACCTTC.

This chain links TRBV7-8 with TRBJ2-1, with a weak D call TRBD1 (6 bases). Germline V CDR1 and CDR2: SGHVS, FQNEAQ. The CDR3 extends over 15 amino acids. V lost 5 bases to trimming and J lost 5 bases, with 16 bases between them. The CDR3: CASSDPRGWDNEQFF. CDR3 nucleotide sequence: TGTGCCAGCAGCGATCCGAGGGGGTGGGACAATGAGCAGTTCTTC. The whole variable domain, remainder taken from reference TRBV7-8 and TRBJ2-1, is GAGVSQSPRYKVAKRGQDVALRCDPISGHVSLFWYQQALGQGPEFLTYFQNEAQLDKSGLPSDRFFAERPEGSVSTLKIQRTQQEDSAVYLCASSDPRGWDNEQFFGPGTRLTVL.

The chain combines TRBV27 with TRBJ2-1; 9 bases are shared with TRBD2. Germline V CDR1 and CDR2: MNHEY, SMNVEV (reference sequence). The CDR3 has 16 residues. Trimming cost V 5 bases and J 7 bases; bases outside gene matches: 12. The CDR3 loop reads CASSRWGAGGGNEQFF. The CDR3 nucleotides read TGTGCCAGCAGTCGATGGGGGGCGGGAGGGGGAAATGAGCAGTTCTTC.

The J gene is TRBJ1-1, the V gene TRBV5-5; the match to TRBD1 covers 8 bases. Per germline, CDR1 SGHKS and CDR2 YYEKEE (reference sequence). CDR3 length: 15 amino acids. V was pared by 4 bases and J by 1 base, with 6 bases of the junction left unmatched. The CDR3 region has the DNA TGTGCCAGCAGCCTCGGGACAGGAGGGAACACTGAAGCTTTCTTT. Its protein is CASSLGTGGNTEAFF.

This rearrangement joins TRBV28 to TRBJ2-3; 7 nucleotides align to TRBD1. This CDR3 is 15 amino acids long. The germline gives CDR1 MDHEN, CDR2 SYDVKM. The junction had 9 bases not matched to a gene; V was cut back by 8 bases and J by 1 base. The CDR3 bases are TGTGCCAGCTTCCCAGGGGGATCCGGCACAGATACGCAGTATTTT. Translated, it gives CASFPGGSGTDTQYF.

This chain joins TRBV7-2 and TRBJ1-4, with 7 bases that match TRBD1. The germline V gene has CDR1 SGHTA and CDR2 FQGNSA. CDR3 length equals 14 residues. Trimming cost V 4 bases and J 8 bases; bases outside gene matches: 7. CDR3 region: CASSYQGVGEKLFF. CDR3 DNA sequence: TGTGCCAGCAGCTACCAGGGGGTAGGGGAAAAACTGTTTTTT.

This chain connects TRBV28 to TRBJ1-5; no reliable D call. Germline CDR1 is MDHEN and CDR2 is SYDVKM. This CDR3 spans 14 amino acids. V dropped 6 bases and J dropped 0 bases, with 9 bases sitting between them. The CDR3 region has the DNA TGTGCCAGCAGCTACGGTTATAGCAATCAGCCCCAGCATTTT. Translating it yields CASSYGYSNQPQHF.

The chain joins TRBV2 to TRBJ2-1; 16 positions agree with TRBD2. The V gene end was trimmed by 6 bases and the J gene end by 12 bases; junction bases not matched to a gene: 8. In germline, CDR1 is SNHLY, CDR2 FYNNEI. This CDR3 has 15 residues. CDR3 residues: CASSRGTSGRVAQFF. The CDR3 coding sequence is TGTGCCAGCAGCCGCGGGACTAGCGGGAGGGTGGCGCAGTTCTTC.

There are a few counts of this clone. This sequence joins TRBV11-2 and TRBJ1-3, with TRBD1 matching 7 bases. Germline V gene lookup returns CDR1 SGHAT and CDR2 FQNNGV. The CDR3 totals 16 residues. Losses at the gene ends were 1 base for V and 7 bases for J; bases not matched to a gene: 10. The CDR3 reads CASSLAWGQYLNTIYF. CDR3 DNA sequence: TGTGCCAGCAGCTTAGCTTGGGGACAGTATTTGAACACCATATATTTT.

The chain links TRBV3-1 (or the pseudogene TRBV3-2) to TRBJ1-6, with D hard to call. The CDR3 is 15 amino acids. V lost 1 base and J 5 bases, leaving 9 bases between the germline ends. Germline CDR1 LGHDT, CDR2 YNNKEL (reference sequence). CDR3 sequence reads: CASSQGWQDNSPLHF. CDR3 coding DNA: TGTGCCAGCAGCCAAGGGTGGCAGGATAATTCACCCCTCCACTTT.

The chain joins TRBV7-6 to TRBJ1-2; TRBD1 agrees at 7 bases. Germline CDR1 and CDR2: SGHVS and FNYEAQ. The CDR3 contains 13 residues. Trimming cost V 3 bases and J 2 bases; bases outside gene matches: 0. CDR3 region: CASSLGQNYGYTF. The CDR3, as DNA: TGTGCCAGCAGCTTGGGACAGAACTATGGCTACACCTTC. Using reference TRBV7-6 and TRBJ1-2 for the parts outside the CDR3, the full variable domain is GAGVSQSPRYKVTKRGQDVALRCDPISGHVSLYWYRQALGQGPEFLTYFNYEAQQDKSGLPNDRFSAERPEGSISTLTIQRTEQRDSAMYRCASSLGQNYGYTFGSGTRLTVV.

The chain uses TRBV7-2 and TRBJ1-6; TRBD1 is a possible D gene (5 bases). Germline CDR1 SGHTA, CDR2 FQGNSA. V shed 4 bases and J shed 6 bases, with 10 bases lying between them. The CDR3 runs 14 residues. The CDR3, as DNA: TGTGCCAGCAGCTGGAGGAGGGGTAATTCACCCCTCCACTTT. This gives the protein CASSWRRGNSPLHF. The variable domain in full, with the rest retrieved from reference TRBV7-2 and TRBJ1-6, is GAGVSQSPSNKVTEKGKDVELRCDPISGHTALYWYRQSLGQGLEFLIYFQGNSAPDKSGLPSDRFSAERTGGSVSTLTIQRTQQEDSAVYLCASSWRRGNSPLHFGNGTRLTVT.

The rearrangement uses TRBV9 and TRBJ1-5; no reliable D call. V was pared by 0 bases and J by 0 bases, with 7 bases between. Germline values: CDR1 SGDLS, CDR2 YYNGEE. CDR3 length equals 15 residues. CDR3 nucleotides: TGTGCCAGCAGCGTAGACAGTTATAGCAATCAGCCCCAGCATTTT. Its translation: CASSVDSYSNQPQHF.

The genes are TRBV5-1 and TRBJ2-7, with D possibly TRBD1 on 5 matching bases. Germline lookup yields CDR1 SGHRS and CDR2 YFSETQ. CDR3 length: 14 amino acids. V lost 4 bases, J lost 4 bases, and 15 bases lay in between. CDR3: CASSPVSGAYEQYF. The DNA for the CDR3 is TGCGCCAGCAGCCCGGTTAGTGGGGCGTACGAGCAGTACTTC.